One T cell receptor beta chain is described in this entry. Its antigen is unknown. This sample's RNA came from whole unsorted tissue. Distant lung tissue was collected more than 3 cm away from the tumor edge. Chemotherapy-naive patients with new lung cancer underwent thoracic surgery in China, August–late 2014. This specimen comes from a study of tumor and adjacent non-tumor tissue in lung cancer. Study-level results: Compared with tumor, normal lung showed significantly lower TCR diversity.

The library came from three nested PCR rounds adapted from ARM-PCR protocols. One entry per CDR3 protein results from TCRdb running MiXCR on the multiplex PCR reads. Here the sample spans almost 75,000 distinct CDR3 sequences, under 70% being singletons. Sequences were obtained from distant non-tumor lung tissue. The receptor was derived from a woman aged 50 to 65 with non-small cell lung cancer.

The CDR3 loop reads CASSPRTSGDGEQFF. Written as DNA, the CDR3 is TGTGCCAGCAGCCCTCGGACTAGCGGGGATGGTGAGCAGTTCTTC. This chain connects TRBV7-9 to TRBJ2-1; 12 positions match TRBD2. The trim removed 5 bases at V and 9 bases at J, leaving 8 bases unmatched. CDR1 is SEHNR, CDR2 FQNEAQ, per germline (reference sequence). The CDR3 is 15 residues long.